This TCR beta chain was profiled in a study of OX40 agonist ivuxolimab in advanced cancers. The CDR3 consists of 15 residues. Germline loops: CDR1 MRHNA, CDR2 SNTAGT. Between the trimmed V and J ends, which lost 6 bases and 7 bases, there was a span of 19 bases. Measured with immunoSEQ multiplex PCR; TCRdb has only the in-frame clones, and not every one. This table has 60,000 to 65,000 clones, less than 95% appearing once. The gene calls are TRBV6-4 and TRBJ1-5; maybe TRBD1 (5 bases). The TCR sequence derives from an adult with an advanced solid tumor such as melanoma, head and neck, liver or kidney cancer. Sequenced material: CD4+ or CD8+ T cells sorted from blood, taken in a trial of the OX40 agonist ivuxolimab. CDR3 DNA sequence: TGTGCCAGCAGAACCAAGCGGCAGGGCAGGCAGCCCCAGCATTTT. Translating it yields CASRTKRQGRQPQHF.